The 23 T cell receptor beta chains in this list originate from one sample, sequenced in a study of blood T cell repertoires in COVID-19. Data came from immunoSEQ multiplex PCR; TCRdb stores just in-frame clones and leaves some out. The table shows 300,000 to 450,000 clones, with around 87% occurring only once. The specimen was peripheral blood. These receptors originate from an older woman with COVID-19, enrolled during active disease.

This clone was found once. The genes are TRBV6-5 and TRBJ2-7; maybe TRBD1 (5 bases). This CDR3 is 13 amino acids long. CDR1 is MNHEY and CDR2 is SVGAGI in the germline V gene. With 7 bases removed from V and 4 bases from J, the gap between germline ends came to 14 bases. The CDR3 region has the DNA TGTGCCAGCAAAGGAACAGGCGTTTACGAGCAGTACTTC. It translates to CASKGTGVYEQYF.

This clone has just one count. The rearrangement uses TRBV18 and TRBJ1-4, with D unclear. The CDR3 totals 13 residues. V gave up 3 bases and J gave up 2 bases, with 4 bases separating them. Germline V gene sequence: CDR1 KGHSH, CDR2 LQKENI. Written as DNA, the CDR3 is TGTGCCAGCTCACCCGGGACTAATGAAAAACTGTTTTTT. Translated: CASSPGTNEKLFF.

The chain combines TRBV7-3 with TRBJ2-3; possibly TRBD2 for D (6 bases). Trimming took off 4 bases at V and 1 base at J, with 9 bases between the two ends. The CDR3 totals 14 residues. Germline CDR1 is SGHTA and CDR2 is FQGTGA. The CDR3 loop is CASSSGGGTDTQYF. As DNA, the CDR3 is TGTGCCAGCAGCTCCGGGGGTGGCACAGATACGCAGTATTTT.

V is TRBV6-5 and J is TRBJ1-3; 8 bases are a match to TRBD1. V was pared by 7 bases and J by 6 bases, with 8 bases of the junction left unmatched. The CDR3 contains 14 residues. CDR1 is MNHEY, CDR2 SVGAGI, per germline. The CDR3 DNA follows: TGTGCCAGCACGGACCGGGACAGGATAAACACCATATATTTT. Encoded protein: CASTDRDRINTIYF.

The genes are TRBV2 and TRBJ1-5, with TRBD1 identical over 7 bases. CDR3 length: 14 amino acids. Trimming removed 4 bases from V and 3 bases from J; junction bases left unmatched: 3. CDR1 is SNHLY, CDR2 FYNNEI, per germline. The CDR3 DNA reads TGTGCCAGCAGTGGCGGGACAGACAATCAGCCCCAGCATTTT. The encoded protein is CASSGGTDNQPQHF.

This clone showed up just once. The CDR3: CATSRGAGRGEKLFF. The DNA for the CDR3 is TGTGCCACCAGCAGAGGGGCCGGGCGGGGAGAAAAACTGTTTTTT. This chain connects TRBV15 to TRBJ1-4; D is unresolved. This CDR3 comprises 15 residues. Germline CDR1 reads LNHNV; CDR2 reads YYDKDF (reference sequence). The V gene lost 1 base and the J gene lost 8 bases, with 14 bases spanning the gap.

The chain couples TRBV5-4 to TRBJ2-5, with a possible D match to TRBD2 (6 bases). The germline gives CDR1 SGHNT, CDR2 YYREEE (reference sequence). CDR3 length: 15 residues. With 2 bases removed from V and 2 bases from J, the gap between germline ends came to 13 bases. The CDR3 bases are TGTGCCAGCAGCTTAGGCGGGAAACGTCAAGAGACCCAGTACTTC. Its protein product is CASSLGGKRQETQYF.

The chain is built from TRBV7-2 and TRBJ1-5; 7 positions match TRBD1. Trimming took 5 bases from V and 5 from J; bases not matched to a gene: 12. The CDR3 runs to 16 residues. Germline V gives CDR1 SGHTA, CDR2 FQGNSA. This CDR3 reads CASSLVRGFGDQPQHF. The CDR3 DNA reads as TGTGCCAGCAGCCTCGTCAGGGGGTTTGGGGATCAGCCCCAGCATTTT.

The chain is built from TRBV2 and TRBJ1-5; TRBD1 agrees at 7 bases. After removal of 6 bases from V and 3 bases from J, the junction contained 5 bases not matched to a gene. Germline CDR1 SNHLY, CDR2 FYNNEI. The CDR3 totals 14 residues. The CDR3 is CASRGDSPNQPQHF. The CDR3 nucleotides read TGTGCCAGCAGGGGGGACAGCCCCAATCAGCCCCAGCATTTT. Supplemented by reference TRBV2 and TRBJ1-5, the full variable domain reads EPEVTQTPSHQVTQMGQEVILRCVPISNHLYFYWYRQILGQKVEFLVSFYNNEISEKSEIFDDQFSVERPDGSNFTLKIRSTKLEDSAMYFCASRGDSPNQPQHFGDGTRLSIL.

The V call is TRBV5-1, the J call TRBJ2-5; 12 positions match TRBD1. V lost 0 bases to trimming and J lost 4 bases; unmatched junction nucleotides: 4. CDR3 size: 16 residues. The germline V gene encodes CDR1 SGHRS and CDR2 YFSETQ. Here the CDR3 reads CASSLVGQGARETQYF. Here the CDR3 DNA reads TGCGCCAGCAGCTTGGTGGGACAGGGGGCTCGAGAGACCCAGTACTTC.

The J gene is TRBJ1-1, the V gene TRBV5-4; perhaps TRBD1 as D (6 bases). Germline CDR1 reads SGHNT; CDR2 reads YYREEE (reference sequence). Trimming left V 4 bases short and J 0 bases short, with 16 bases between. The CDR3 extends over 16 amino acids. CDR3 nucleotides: TGTGCCAGCAGCCCAATGACAGGCGTTATGAACACTGAAGCTTTCTTT. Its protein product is CASSPMTGVMNTEAFF. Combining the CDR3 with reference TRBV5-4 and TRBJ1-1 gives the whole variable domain ETGVTQSPTHLIKTRGQQVTLRCSSQSGHNTVSWYQQALGQGPQFIFQYYREEENGRGNFPPRFSGLQFPNYSSELNVNALELDDSALYLCASSPMTGVMNTEAFFGQGTRLTVV.

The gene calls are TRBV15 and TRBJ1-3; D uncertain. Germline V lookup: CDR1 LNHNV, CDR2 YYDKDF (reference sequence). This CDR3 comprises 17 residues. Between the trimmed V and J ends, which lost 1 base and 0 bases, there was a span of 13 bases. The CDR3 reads CATSRVQTFDSGNTIYF. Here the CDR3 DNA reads TGTGCCACCAGCAGAGTACAGACCTTTGACTCTGGAAACACCATATATTTT.

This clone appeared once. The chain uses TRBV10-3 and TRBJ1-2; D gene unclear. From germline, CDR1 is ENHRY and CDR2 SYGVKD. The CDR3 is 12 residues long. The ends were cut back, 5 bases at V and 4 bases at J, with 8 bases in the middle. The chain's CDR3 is CAISPRGYGYTF. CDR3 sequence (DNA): TGTGCCATCAGTCCCCGCGGCTATGGCTACACCTTC.

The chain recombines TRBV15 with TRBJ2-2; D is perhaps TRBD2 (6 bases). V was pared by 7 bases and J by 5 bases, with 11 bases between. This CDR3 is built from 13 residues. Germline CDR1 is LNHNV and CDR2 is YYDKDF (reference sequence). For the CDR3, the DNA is TGTGCCACCAAGGCAGGGAGGACCGGGGAGCTGTTTTTT. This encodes CATKAGRTGELFF.

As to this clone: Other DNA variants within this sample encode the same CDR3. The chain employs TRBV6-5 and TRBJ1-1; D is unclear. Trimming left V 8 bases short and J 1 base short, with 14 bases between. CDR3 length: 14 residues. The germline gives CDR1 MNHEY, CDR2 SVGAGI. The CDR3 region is CASSPRGGNTEAFF. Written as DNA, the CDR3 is TGTGCCAGCTCACCCCGGGGAGGGAACACTGAAGCTTTCTTT.

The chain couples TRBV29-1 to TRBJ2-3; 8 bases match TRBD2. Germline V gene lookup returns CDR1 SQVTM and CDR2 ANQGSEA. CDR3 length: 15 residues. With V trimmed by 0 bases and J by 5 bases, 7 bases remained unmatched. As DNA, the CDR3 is TGCAGCGTTGAAGATTGGGCAGCGGGAGAAGATACGCAGTATTTT. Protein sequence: CSVEDWAAGEDTQYF.

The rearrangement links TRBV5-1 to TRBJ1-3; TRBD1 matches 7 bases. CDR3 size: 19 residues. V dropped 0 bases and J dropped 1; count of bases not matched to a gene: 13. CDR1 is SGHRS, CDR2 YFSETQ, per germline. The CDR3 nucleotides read TGCGCCAGCAGCTTGGGAGTTATCGGAGGGGGCAGATCTGGAAACACCATATATTTT. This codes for CASSLGVIGGGRSGNTIYF.

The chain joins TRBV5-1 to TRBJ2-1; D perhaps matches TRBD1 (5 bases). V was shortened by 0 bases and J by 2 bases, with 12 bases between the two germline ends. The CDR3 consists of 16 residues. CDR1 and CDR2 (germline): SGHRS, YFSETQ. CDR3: CASSLASTRAYNEQFF. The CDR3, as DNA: TGCGCCAGCAGCTTGGCCTCTACCAGGGCCTACAATGAGCAGTTCTTC.

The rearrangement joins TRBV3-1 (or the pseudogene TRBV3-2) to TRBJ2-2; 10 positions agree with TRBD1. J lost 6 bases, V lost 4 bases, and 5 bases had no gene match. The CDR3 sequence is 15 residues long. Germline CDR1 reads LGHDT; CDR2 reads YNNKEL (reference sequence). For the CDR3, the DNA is TGTGCCAGCAGCCGGGGACAGGGGATTCCCGGGGAGCTGTTTTTT. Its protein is CASSRGQGIPGELFF.

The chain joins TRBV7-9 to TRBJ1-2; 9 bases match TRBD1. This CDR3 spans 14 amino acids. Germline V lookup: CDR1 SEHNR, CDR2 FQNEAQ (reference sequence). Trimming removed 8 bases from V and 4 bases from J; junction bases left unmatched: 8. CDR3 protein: CASSDLQGAYGYTF. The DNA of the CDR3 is TGTGCCAGCTCCGATCTACAGGGGGCCTATGGCTACACCTTC.

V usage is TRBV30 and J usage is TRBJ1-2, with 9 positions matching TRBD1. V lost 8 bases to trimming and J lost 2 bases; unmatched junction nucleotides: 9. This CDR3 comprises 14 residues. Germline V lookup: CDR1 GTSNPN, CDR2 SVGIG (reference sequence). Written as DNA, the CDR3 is TGTGCCAGCCAAACAGGGGGCGGGAACTATGGCTACACCTTC. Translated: CASQTGGGNYGYTF.

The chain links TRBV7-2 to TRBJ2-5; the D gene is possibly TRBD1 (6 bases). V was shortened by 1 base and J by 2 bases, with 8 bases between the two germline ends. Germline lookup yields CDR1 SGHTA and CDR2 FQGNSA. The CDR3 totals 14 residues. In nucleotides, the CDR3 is TGTGCCAGCAGCTTAGGGACAGCGCAAGAGACCCAGTACTTC. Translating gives CASSLGTAQETQYF.

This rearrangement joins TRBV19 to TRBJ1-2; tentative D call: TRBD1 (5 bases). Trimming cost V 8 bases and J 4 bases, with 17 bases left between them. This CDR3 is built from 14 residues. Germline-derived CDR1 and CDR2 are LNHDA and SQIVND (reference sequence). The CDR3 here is CASHESGLIYGYTF. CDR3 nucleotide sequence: TGTGCCAGTCACGAATCGGGACTTATCTATGGCTACACCTTC.